The present T cell receptor (beta chain) was sequenced within a study of monozygotic twins with inflammatory bowel disease. Germline V gives CDR1 SEHNR, CDR2 FQNEAQ (reference sequence). CDR3 length: 17 amino acids. Each sample's cDNA came from eight separate reactions. UMIs that included a 6-nucleotide sample barcode were added by template switching, which took place during cDNA synthesis. TCRdb reanalyzed the 5' RACE reads and collapses them to one entry per CDR3 protein, without DNA. There are 350,000 to 500,000 distinct CDR3 sequences in the sample, with about 2.2% held by the top ten. For this clonotype: The target antigen is unknown.

Whole-study results and caveats: Limited statistical power may explain no repertoire similarity difference between concordant and discordant twins. Versus healthy twins, IBD patients showed fewer clonotypes shared with others, especially with disease activity.

The chain employs TRBV7-9 and TRBJ2-3; TCRdb picks TRBD2, but there is no DNA to check that call. This TCR was sampled from a human donor with ulcerative colitis or Crohn's disease, or a healthy co-twin of an affected twin (not recorded which). The specimen sequenced was blood. CDR3: CASSSPPGSGSTDTQYF.